This is a list of T cell receptor beta chains from one sample in a study of T cells in localized non-small cell lung cancer. TCRdb's table, derived via immunoSEQ multiplex PCR, lists solely in-frame clones and lacks some. Of 30,000 to 45,000 clones listed, roughly nine tenths are singletons. Here the sequenced sample was peripheral blood, taken before any cancer treatment. These receptors were collected from a woman aged 35 to 69 with stage I lung adenocarcinoma. Each CDR3 is given with its conserved first and last residue. The order of the fields is clone size, J gene, V gene, D gene, CDR3 DNA, CDR3 protein. The D gene is left open where the match is weak. Clone size appears in some rows only: once, few, many, or a class for an expanded clone.

>NA|TRBJ2-2|TRBV6-4|TRBD1
TGTGCCAGCAGTGGTGGACAGGGTAACACCGGGGAGCTGTTTTTT
CASSGGQGNTGELFF
>NA|TRBJ1-1|TRBV28|NA
TGTGCCAGCAGTTTAAGAGGGACCGGGAACACTGAAGCTTTCTTT
CASSLRGTGNTEAFF
>NA|TRBJ2-3|TRBV28|NA
TGTGCCAGCAGTCTACCTCCAATGGATACGCAGTATTTT
CASSLPPMDTQYF
>NA|TRBJ2-4|TRBV6-5|TRBD1
TGTGCCAGCAGTTACTTGACAGGGGAAAAAAACATTCAGTACTTC
CASSYLTGEKNIQYF
>NA|TRBJ1-5|TRBV5-6|NA
TGTGCCAGCAGCTTGGATGGGGGCAGGGGCCAGCCCCAGCATTTT
CASSLDGGRGQPQHF
>few|TRBJ1-6|TRBV28|TRBD1
TGTGCCAGCAGTGCCCGGACAGGTCGTAATTCACCCCTCCACTTT
CASSARTGRNSPLHF
>NA|TRBJ2-7|TRBV27|TRBD2
TGTGCCAGCAGCCGAACCGGGACTAGCGGGGGTTTCTACGAGCAGTACTTC
CASSRTGTSGGFYEQYF
>once|TRBJ1-1|TRBV5-1|NA
TGCGCCAGCAGCTTGGCACAGATGAACACTGAAGCTTTCTTT
CASSLAQMNTEAFF
>NA|TRBJ1-1|TRBV19|TRBD1
TGTGCCAGTAGTGCGACAGGGATGGGTACTGAAGCTTTCTTT
CASSATGMGTEAFF
>NA|TRBJ2-7|TRBV21-1|NA
TGTGCCAGCAGCCGGAATCCTCCAAAGCGGGGGAGTTCCTCCGAGCAGTACTTC
CASSRNPPKRGSSSEQYF
>NA|TRBJ2-3|TRBV11-2|TRBD2
TGTGCCAGCAGCTTAAGCGGGGACACAGATACGCAGTATTTT
CASSLSGDTDTQYF
>once|TRBJ2-1|TRBV28|NA
TGTGCCAGCAGTTTACCCGGGGGACCCTACAATGAGCAGTTCTTC
CASSLPGGPYNEQFF
>NA|TRBJ1-2|TRBV7-9|NA
TGTGCCAGCAGCTTAGTGGTAGGACCCAGGGGCTACACCTTC
CASSLVVGPRGYTF
>NA|TRBJ2-1|TRBV27|NA
TGTGCCAGCAAGCTGAGGGCTTTGGGGCAGACCGCTTTTTACAATGAGCAGTTCTTC
CASKLRALGQTAFYNEQFF
>NA|TRBJ1-2|TRBV27|NA
TGTGCCAGCAGTTTGGAGCCGAACGACTTTAACTATGGCTACACCTTC
CASSLEPNDFNYGYTF
>NA|TRBJ2-1|TRBV10-2|NA
TGCGCCAGCAGTGAGAGACCTCTATCCTACAATGAGCAGTTCTTC
CASSERPLSYNEQFF
>NA|TRBJ1-6|TRBV6-5|TRBD1
TGTGCCAGCAGTTACGGGACAGGTCGTTCACCCCTCCACTTT
CASSYGTGRSPLHF
>NA|TRBJ2-7|TRBV7-2|NA
TGTGCCAGCAGCGGTTCGGGGACCTACGAGCAGTACTTC
CASSGSGTYEQYF
>few|TRBJ1-4|TRBV14|NA
TGTGCCAGCAGCCAAGGGCGCGGTGGTGAAAAACTGTTTTTT
CASSQGRGGEKLFF
>NA|TRBJ2-5|TRBV6-5|TRBD1
TGTGCCAGCAGTTCAAGGACAGGGGGCTTGACCCAGTACTTC
CASSSRTGGLTQYF
>NA|TRBJ1-3|TRBV5-1|NA
TGCGCCAGTAGCGGGATGAGTGGAAACACCATATATTTT
CASSGMSGNTIYF
>NA|TRBJ1-6|TRBV5-1|NA
TGCGCCAGCAGCCCCTCGACGAAATCGGGATTTAATTCACCCCTCCACTTT
CASSPSTKSGFNSPLHF
>NA|TRBJ1-5|TRBV2|NA
TGTGCCAGCAGTGAGTCCGGGGGTAATCAGCCCCAGCATTTT
CASSESGGNQPQHF
>NA|TRBJ1-1|TRBV19|NA
TGTGCCAGTAGTGTGCTTACTTGGAACACTGAAGCTTTCTTT
CASSVLTWNTEAFF
>NA|TRBJ2-1|TRBV18|NA
TGTGCCAGCTCACCACTTCGGACAGCAAACTACAATGAGCAGTTCTTC
CASSPLRTANYNEQFF
>few|TRBJ2-5|TRBV2|NA
TGTGCCAGCAGACTGAGACAAGAGACCCAGTACTTC
CASRLRQETQYF
>NA|TRBJ2-1|TRBV6-1|TRBD2
TGTGCCATCAGACTCGGGGAGGGAATAAGGAATGAGCAGTTCTTC
CAIRLGEGIRNEQFF
>NA|TRBJ2-3|TRBV6-1|NA
TGTGCCAGCAGTCCAGGGGTGAATACGCAGTATTTT
CASSPGVNTQYF
>NA|TRBJ2-1|TRBV5-1|TRBD1
TGCGCCAGCAGACTCCGGGACAGGGGTGATAATGAGCAGTTCTTC
CASRLRDRGDNEQFF
>NA|TRBJ1-2|TRBV6-5|TRBD1
TGTGCCAGCAGGACCCGACAGGGGAGGGATGGCTACACCTTC
CASRTRQGRDGYTF
>NA|TRBJ2-1|TRBV5-5|NA
TGTGCCAGCAGCTCCCCTCTCAGTAAGGGGGGCAATGAGCAGTTCTTC
CASSSPLSKGGNEQFF
>NA|TRBJ2-2|TRBV28|TRBD1
TGTGCCAGCAGCCGGCCCGACAGGGCCTACACCGGGGAGCTGTTTTTT
CASSRPDRAYTGELFF
>NA|TRBJ1-4|TRBV29-1|NA
TGCAGCGTTCTTAACCCGGGGCGAAAACTGTTTTTT
CSVLNPGRKLFF
>once|TRBJ1-1|TRBV6-6|TRBD1
TGTGCCAGCAGTTCCCCGGGACAGACGAACACTGAAGCTTTCTTT
CASSSPGQTNTEAFF
>NA|TRBJ1-2|TRBV2|TRBD1
TGTGCCAGCAGTGACCAGGGGGCGTCCGGCTACACCTTC
CASSDQGASGYTF
>NA|TRBJ1-5|TRBV28|NA
TGTGCCATTGGATCGGGGGCGAAGGGTCAGCCCCAGCATTTT
CAIGSGAKGQPQHF
>NA|TRBJ1-5|TRBV6-1|NA
TGTGCCAGCAGTGAAGGGGTGGGGAATCAGCCCCAGCATTTT
CASSEGVGNQPQHF